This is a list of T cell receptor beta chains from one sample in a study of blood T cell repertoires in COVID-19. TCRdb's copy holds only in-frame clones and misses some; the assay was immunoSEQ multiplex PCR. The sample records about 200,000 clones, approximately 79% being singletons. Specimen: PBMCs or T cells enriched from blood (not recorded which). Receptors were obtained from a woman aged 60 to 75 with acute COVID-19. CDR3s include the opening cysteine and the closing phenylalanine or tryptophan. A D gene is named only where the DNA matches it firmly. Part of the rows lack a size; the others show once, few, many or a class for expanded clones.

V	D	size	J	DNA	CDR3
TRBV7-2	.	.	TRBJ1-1	TGTGCCAGCAGCTTAGGTCGCCAGGGGCCCCGAATGAACACTGAAGCTTTCTTT	CASSLGRQGPRMNTEAFF
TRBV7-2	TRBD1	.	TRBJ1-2	TGTGCCAGCAGTAGCGGACGGACAGGGGCCCTAGGTGGCTACACCTTC	CASSSGRTGALGGYTF
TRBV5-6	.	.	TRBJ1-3	TGTGCCAGCACCTCGGCGGCTGGAAACACCATATATTTT	CASTSAAGNTIYF
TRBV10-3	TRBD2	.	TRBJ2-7	TGTGCCATCAGCCGACTAGCGGGAGAGACCTACGAGCAGTACTTC	CAISRLAGETYEQYF
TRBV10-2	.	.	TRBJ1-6	TGCGCCAGCAGTGAGCGCGGGGAGAATTCACCCCTCCACTTT	CASSERGENSPLHF
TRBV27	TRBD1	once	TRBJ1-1	TGTGCCAGCAGTTTCAGACAGGGCGGGGGGACTGAAGCTTTCTTT	CASSFRQGGGTEAFF
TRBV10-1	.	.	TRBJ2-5	TGCGCCAGCATGGGCCCGGGTGCGGAGGAAGAGACCCAGTACTTC	CASMGPGAEEETQYF
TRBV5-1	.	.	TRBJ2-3	TGCGCCAGCCGGGTGGGAGCTAGCACAGATACGCAGTATTTT	CASRVGASTDTQYF
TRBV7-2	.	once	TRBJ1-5	TGTGCCAGCAGTCTCGGGACAAAGTACAATCAGCCCCAGCATTTT	CASSLGTKYNQPQHF
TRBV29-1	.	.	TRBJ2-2	TGCAGCTCTATTAGGGGTAGTATCGGGGAGCTGTTTTTT	CSSIRGSIGELFF
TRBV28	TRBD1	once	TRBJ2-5	TGTGCCAGCAGTCCGCAAACGACTGGACAGGGAGTAGAGACCCAGTACTTC	CASSPQTTGQGVETQYF
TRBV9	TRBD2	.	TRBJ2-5	TGTGCCAGCAGCGTGAGTCCGTCCGGGACTAGCGGGGGAGAGACCCAGTACTTC	CASSVSPSGTSGGETQYF
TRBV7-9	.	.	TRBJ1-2	TGTGCCAGCATTAACCTCGGAGGCTATGGCTACACCTTC	CASINLGGYGYTF
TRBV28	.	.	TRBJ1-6	TGTGCCAGCAGTTTATTGGGCAGAGATAATTCACCCCTCCACTTT	CASSLLGRDNSPLHF